One and the same sample provided the 32 T cell receptor beta chains below, sequenced in a study of T cell responses to AZD1222 COVID-19 vaccine. Produced via immunoSEQ multiplex PCR; TCRdb's table is partial and in-frame only. This table holds about 140,000 clones, under 95% found once. The sample consisted of peripheral blood, taken on day 0 of AZD1222 vaccination. The receptors shown here come from an adult in good health.

V gene TRBV19 combines with J gene TRBJ1-1; no definite D call. V was clipped by 7 bases and J by 0 bases, with 24 bases between them. The germline V gene has CDR1 LNHDA and CDR2 SQIVND (reference sequence). This CDR3 is built from 18 residues. CDR3 protein: CASTVRAGGLNMNTEAFF. The CDR3 DNA reads as TGTGCCAGTACCGTGAGGGCAGGCGGCCTTAATATGAACACTGAAGCTTTCTTT.

The chain carries TRBV18 and TRBJ1-2, with TRBD1 matching over 8 bases. CDR1 is KGHSH and CDR2 is LQKENI in the germline V gene. Trimming cost V 8 bases and J 2 bases; bases outside gene matches: 10. CDR3 length: 15 amino acids. CDR3 region: CASTIRTGPNYGYTF. The CDR3 bases are TGTGCCAGCACAATTCGGACAGGGCCCAACTATGGCTACACCTTC. Combining the CDR3 with reference TRBV18 and TRBJ1-2 gives the whole variable domain NAGVMQNPRHLVRRRGQEARLRCSPMKGHSHVYWYRQLPEEGLKFMVYLQKENIIDESGMPKERFSAEFPKEGPSILRIQQVVRGDSAAYFCASTIRTGPNYGYTFGSGTRLTVV.

The count of this clone is one. Here the CDR3 reads CASSLERGLNQPQHF. The DNA for the CDR3 is TGTGCCAGCAGTTTGGAGAGGGGCCTCAATCAGCCCCAGCATTTT. The chain is built from TRBV2 and TRBJ1-5; the D gene is possibly TRBD1 (5 bases). V dropped 5 bases and J dropped 3 bases, with 14 bases sitting between them. Germline CDR1 reads SNHLY; CDR2 reads FYNNEI. The CDR3 runs to 15 residues.

This clone was detected only a few times. This rearrangement joins TRBV30 to TRBJ2-5, with 14 positions matching TRBD2. Germline loops: CDR1 GTSNPN, CDR2 SVGIG (reference sequence). The CDR3 sequence is 15 residues long. After removal of 1 base from V and 4 bases from J, the junction contained 2 bases not matched to a gene. CDR3 DNA: TGTGCCTGGAGTGGACTAGCGGGAGGGGGAGAGACCCAGTACTTC. It yields the protein CAWSGLAGGGETQYF.

This chain links TRBV25-1 with TRBJ2-6, with a possible D match to TRBD2 (5 bases). The CDR3 loop spans 15 amino acids. Germline V CDR1 and CDR2: MGHDK, SYGVNS. V gave up 5 bases and J gave up 1 base, with 9 bases separating them. The CDR3 DNA sequence: TGTGCCAGCAGTAGACCGGGATCTGGGGCCAACGTCCTGACTTTC. Translated, it gives CASSRPGSGANVLTF.

The chain is built from TRBV5-1 and TRBJ2-2; a possible D gene is TRBD1 (5 bases). The CDR3 totals 13 residues. CDR1 and CDR2 from the germline V gene are SGHRS and YFSETQ. V was clipped by 0 bases and J by 10 bases, with 10 bases between them. The CDR3 bases are TGCGCCAGCAGCTTGGGACAGCGAGAGGAGCTGTTTTTT. This codes for CASSLGQREELFF.

J is TRBJ1-5 and V is TRBV19, with a tentative D call TRBD1 (5 bases). The CDR3 contains 17 residues. The V gene lost 4 bases and the J gene lost 7 bases, with 23 bases spanning the gap. Looked up from germline, CDR1 is LNHDA and CDR2 is SQIVND (reference sequence). CDR3: CASSSRQKNSGLQPQHF. CDR3 bases: TGTGCCAGTAGTAGCCGACAGAAAAATAGCGGGTTGCAGCCCCAGCATTTT. The complete variable domain, with remaining parts taken from reference TRBV19 and TRBJ1-5, reads DGGITQSPKYLFRKEGQNVTLSCEQNLNHDAMYWYRQDPGQGLRLIYYSQIVNDFQKGDIAEGYSVSREKKESFPLTVTSAQKNPTAFYLCASSSRQKNSGLQPQHFGDGTRLSIL.

This clone appeared a few times. V usage is TRBV19 and J usage is TRBJ1-2, with D possibly being TRBD1 (6 bases). Germline CDR1 LNHDA, CDR2 SQIVND (reference sequence). Trimming pared 3 bases from V and 4 bases from J, leaving 15 bases between. The CDR3 length is 15 residues. CDR3 DNA: TGTGCCAGTAGTATTTTGGGGGACATTTCCTATGGCTACACCTTC. Translation gives CASSILGDISYGYTF.

J is TRBJ1-5 and V is TRBV9, with D perhaps TRBD1 (5 bases). The V gene's germline CDR1 is SGDLS and CDR2 YYNGEE. Trimming removed 6 bases from V and 1 base from J, with 23 bases in between. This CDR3 has 18 amino acids. The CDR3 region has the DNA TGTGCCAGCATCCACGGGGACGTACAATTGAGGAGCAATCAGCCCCAGCATTTT. Amino acid sequence: CASIHGDVQLRSNQPQHF.

The chain recombines TRBV7-2 with TRBJ2-7, with 12 positions matching TRBD2. After removal of 4 bases from V and 1 base from J, the junction contained 5 bases not matched to a gene. There are 16 residues in the CDR3. Germline CDR1 is SGHTA and CDR2 is FQGNSA. CDR3 protein: CASSWAGTSGSYEQYF. Here the CDR3 DNA reads TGTGCCAGCAGCTGGGCAGGGACTAGCGGGTCCTACGAGCAGTACTTC. The full variable domain, completed using reference TRBV7-2 and TRBJ2-7, is GAGVSQSPSNKVTEKGKDVELRCDPISGHTALYWYRQSLGQGLEFLIYFQGNSAPDKSGLPSDRFSAERTGGSVSTLTIQRTQQEDSAVYLCASSWAGTSGSYEQYFGPGTRLTVT.

This chain links TRBV5-6 with TRBJ1-3; D is ambiguous. Germline V lookup: CDR1 SGHDT, CDR2 YYEEEE. The length of the CDR3 is 16 residues. V lost 1 base and J 8 bases, leaving 19 bases between the germline ends. The CDR3 sequence is CASSLKFGRPGDTIYF. CDR3 nucleotides: TGTGCCAGCAGCTTGAAGTTCGGAAGGCCGGGCGACACCATATATTTT. The full variable domain, with the rest looked up from reference TRBV5-6 and TRBJ1-3, is DAGVTQSPTHLIKTRGQQVTLRCSPKSGHDTVSWYQQALGQGPQFIFQYYEEEERQRGNFPDRFSGHQFPNYSSELNVNALLLGDSALYLCASSLKFGRPGDTIYFGEGSWLTVV.

This clone was seen a few times. The J gene is TRBJ2-7, the V gene TRBV11-3; 8 bases line up with TRBD2. Germline V CDR1 and CDR2: SGHNT, YENEEA. Unmatched junction bases numbered 9, after V lost 5 bases and J lost 0 bases. The CDR3 contains 16 residues. The DNA of the CDR3 is TGTGCCAGCAGCCCCCTAAGCGGGAGTCTCTCCTACGAGCAGTACTTC. It encodes CASSPLSGSLSYEQYF.

The chain uses TRBV5-1 and TRBJ2-1; D is unresolved. Per the germline V gene, CDR1 is SGHRS and CDR2 is YFSETQ. V was trimmed by 0 bases and J by 5 bases, leaving 9 bases between them. The CDR3 has 14 residues. DNA for the CDR3: TGCGCCAGCAGCTTGGCCTCGGACGACAATGAGCAGTTCTTC. Translating it yields CASSLASDDNEQFF. The full variable domain, completed using reference TRBV5-1 and TRBJ2-1, is KAGVTQTPRYLIKTRGQQVTLSCSPISGHRSVSWYQQTPGQGLQFLFEYFSETQRNKGNFPGRFSGRQFSNSRSEMNVSTLELGDSALYLCASSLASDDNEQFFGPGTRLTVL.

The V call is TRBV6-1, the J call TRBJ2-1; 7 nucleotides align to TRBD2. This CDR3 is 15 amino acids long. Unmatched junction bases numbered 8, after V lost 2 bases and J lost 7 bases. Germline V gene sequence: CDR1 MNHNS, CDR2 SASEGT. The DNA for the CDR3 is TGTGCCAGCAGTGAAACTGCGGGAGCAGCGAATGAGCAGTTCTTC. It codes for CASSETAGAANEQFF.

The chain links TRBV5-1 to TRBJ1-1, with D unresolved. Trimming cost V 0 bases and J 7 bases, with 13 bases left between them. This CDR3 is built from 14 residues. Germline V gene lookup returns CDR1 SGHRS and CDR2 YFSETQ. The CDR3 spells CASSLAYGSDEAFF. The CDR3 DNA reads as TGCGCCAGCAGCTTGGCCTACGGATCGGATGAAGCTTTCTTT. The whole variable domain, filled in from reference TRBV5-1 and TRBJ1-1, reads KAGVTQTPRYLIKTRGQQVTLSCSPISGHRSVSWYQQTPGQGLQFLFEYFSETQRNKGNFPGRFSGRQFSNSRSEMNVSTLELGDSALYLCASSLAYGSDEAFFGQGTRLTVV.

The J gene is TRBJ1-2, the V gene TRBV2; D is unresolved. CDR3 length: 12 residues. CDR1 SNHLY and CDR2 FYNNEI come from the germline V gene. V lost 3 bases and J lost 4, with 6 bases in between. The CDR3 DNA sequence: TGTGCCAGCAGTGAGAGTCCCTATGGCTACACCTTC. This gives the protein CASSESPYGYTF.

About this clone itself: This sample also contains other DNA sequences that code for the same CDR3. The chain links TRBV7-2 to TRBJ2-7; possible D gene TRBD2, 6 bases. V lost 3 bases and J 2 bases, leaving 8 bases between the germline ends. Germline assignment: CDR1 SGHTA and CDR2 FQGNSA. CDR3 length: 13 residues. The CDR3 protein is CASSLRRAYEQYF. CDR3 in DNA: TGTGCCAGCAGCTTGCGGAGGGCCTACGAGCAGTACTTC.

The chain couples TRBV7-9 to TRBJ1-1, with D possibly being TRBD1 (5 bases). Trimming pared 1 base from V and 10 bases from J, leaving 13 bases between. This CDR3 contains 13 residues. CDR1 and CDR2 from the germline V gene are SEHNR and FQNEAQ (reference sequence). The CDR3 spells CASSLELGGAAFF. CDR3 bases: TGTGCCAGCAGCTTAGAATTGGGAGGGGCAGCTTTCTTT.

The chain joins TRBV11-3 to TRBJ2-1; a possible D gene is TRBD2 (6 bases). Trimming stripped 8 bases from V and 0 bases from J, with 17 bases between. In germline, CDR1 is SGHNT, CDR2 YENEEA. The CDR3 length is 16 residues. CDR3 residues: CASSTSGTASYNEQFF. The CDR3 nucleotides are TGTGCCAGCTCAACATCCGGGACTGCCTCCTACAATGAGCAGTTCTTC.

The chain uses TRBV28 and TRBJ1-5, with D possibly TRBD1 on 6 matching bases. This CDR3 spans 15 amino acids. Germline assignment: CDR1 MDHEN and CDR2 SYDVKM. V was pared by 7 bases and J by 7 bases, with 20 bases between. This CDR3 is CASTRGAGGRQPQHF. In DNA form, the CDR3 reads TGTGCCAGCACCCGGGGGGCGGGAGGACGCCAGCCCCAGCATTTT.

The genes are TRBV12-3 or TRBV12-4 and TRBJ2-2, with D tentatively TRBD1 (5 bases). V lost 7 bases and J lost 8, with 14 bases in between. The length of the CDR3 is 13 residues. CDR3 nucleotide sequence: TGTGCCAGCAAGGCAGGGCTCAGGGGGGAGCTGTTTTTT. It translates to CASKAGLRGELFF.

The rearrangement links TRBV11-2 to TRBJ2-5, with D unresolved. Trimming left V 1 base short and J 5 bases short, with 17 bases between. The CDR3 sequence is 16 residues long. Germline V gene lookup returns CDR1 SGHAT and CDR2 FQNNGV. The CDR3 nucleotides read TGTGCCAGCAGCTTAGTCACTTTTTTGGGAACGGAGACCCAGTACTTC. It codes for CASSLVTFLGTETQYF. Together with reference TRBV11-2 and TRBJ2-5, the CDR3 gives the full variable domain: EAGVAQSPRYKIIEKRQSVAFWCNPISGHATLYWYQQILGQGPKLLIQFQNNGVVDDSQLPKDRFSAERLKGVDSTLKIQPAKLEDSAVYLCASSLVTFLGTETQYFGPGTRLLVL.

The chain joins TRBV11-3 to TRBJ1-2; 9 bases align to TRBD1. This CDR3 spans 15 amino acids. Germline lookup yields CDR1 SGHNT and CDR2 YENEEA. Unmatched junction bases numbered 9, after V lost 3 bases and J lost 7 bases. For the CDR3, the DNA is TGTGCCAGCAGCTTTCCGGACAGGGGCCGGGGTGGCTACACCTTC. This codes for CASSFPDRGRGGYTF. Supplemented by reference TRBV11-3 and TRBJ1-2, the full variable domain reads EAGVVQSPRYKIIEKKQPVAFWCNPISGHNTLYWYLQNLGQGPELLIRYENEEAVDDSQLPKDRFSAERLKGVDSTLKIQPAELGDSAVYLCASSFPDRGRGGYTFGSGTRLTVV.

The CDR3 nucleotides read TGTGCCAGCAGCGGTGGACAGGGTCGAGCTGAAGCTTTCTTT. It yields the protein CASSGGQGRAEAFF. J is TRBJ1-1 and V is TRBV9; 8 bases are shared with TRBD1. With V trimmed by 3 bases and J by 6 bases, 7 bases remained unmatched. This CDR3 is 14 amino acids long. CDR1 is SGDLS and CDR2 is YYNGEE in the germline V gene.

This chain uses TRBV4-1 with TRBJ1-1, with D tentatively TRBD1 (6 bases). V shed 3 bases and J shed 1 base, with 15 bases lying between them. There are 16 residues in the CDR3. Germline CDR1 and CDR2: MGHRA and YSYEKL. CDR3 protein: CASSHILTGENTEAFF. The CDR3 nucleotides are TGCGCCAGCAGCCACATTTTGACAGGAGAGAACACTGAAGCTTTCTTT.

The J gene is TRBJ1-4, the V gene TRBV11-2; the match to TRBD1 covers 9 bases. This CDR3 spans 15 amino acids. With V trimmed by 1 base and J by 8 bases, 5 bases remained unmatched. CDR1 is SGHAT and CDR2 is FQNNGV in the germline V gene. The CDR3 loop is CASSLGDRDSEKLFF. CDR3 DNA sequence: TGTGCCAGCAGCTTAGGGGACAGGGATAGCGAAAAACTGTTTTTT.

V usage is TRBV30 and J usage is TRBJ1-5; D might be TRBD1 (5 bases). V gave up 1 base and J gave up 6 bases, with 19 bases separating them. CDR1 and CDR2 (germline): GTSNPN, SVGIG (reference sequence). This CDR3 is built from 16 residues. Written as DNA, the CDR3 is TGTGCCTGGAGTGCGAGAAGACAGCTTGGAACTCAGCCCCAGCATTTT. This encodes CAWSARRQLGTQPQHF.

This sequence joins TRBV10-3 and TRBJ1-2; no clear D gene. The germline V gene encodes CDR1 ENHRY and CDR2 SYGVKD. V dropped 0 bases and J dropped 1 base, with 6 bases sitting between them. The CDR3 totals 14 residues. This CDR3 is CAISESVGNYGYTF. The CDR3 DNA reads as TGTGCCATCAGTGAGTCTGTAGGTAACTATGGCTACACCTTC.

The chain joins TRBV2 to TRBJ1-2, with a possible D match to TRBD1 (6 bases). Germline loops: CDR1 SNHLY, CDR2 FYNNEI. There are 13 residues in the CDR3. V lost 6 bases and J 6 bases, leaving 14 bases between the germline ends. CDR3 protein: CASRARGANGYTF. The CDR3 nucleotides read TGTGCCAGCAGAGCTCGGGGGGCCAATGGCTACACCTTC.

This CDR3 reads CASRYRVDTIYF. Here the CDR3 DNA reads TGTGCCAGCAGGTACAGGGTCGACACCATATATTTT. J is TRBJ1-3 and V is TRBV28; D perhaps matches TRBD1 (6 bases). The ends were cut back, 6 bases at V and 8 bases at J, with 11 bases in the middle. CDR3 length equals 12 residues. Germline CDR1 reads MDHEN; CDR2 reads SYDVKM.

This clone was counted a single time. Here the CDR3 reads CASTWGGDIQYF. CDR3 DNA: TGTGCCAGTACGTGGGGGGGGGACATTCAGTACTTC. V and J are TRBV19 and TRBJ2-4, with 7 positions matching TRBD2. Trimming cost V 7 bases and J 8 bases; bases outside gene matches: 5. Germline V gene lookup returns CDR1 LNHDA and CDR2 SQIVND (reference sequence). The CDR3 contains 12 residues.

The chain couples TRBV10-3 to TRBJ2-7; D perhaps matches TRBD2 (5 bases). The CDR3 contains 12 residues. With 6 bases removed from V and 4 bases from J, the gap between germline ends came to 10 bases. In germline, CDR1 is ENHRY, CDR2 SYGVKD. Written as DNA, the CDR3 is TGTGCCATCAGCCCCGGGGATTACGAGCAGTACTTC. It specifies CAISPGDYEQYF.